The sequence of this T cell receptor (beta chain) was determined in a study of cytotoxic CD8 clonotypes in ibrutinib-treated CLL. V was trimmed by 4 bases and J by 1 base, leaving 14 bases between them. The germline V gene encodes CDR1 SGDLS and CDR2 YYNGEE. The CDR3 covers 15 residues. The protocol was immunoSEQ multiplex PCR, while the TCRdb copy is restricted to in-frame clones and leaves out a portion. The sample holds approximately 140,000 clones; 91% are singletons and the top ten take 11%. The V and J genes are TRBV9 and TRBJ2-5; weak D call: TRBD1 (6 bases). The sequence derives from a human donor with chronic lymphocytic leukemia. Sequenced material: PBMCs, taken after 12 months of ibrutinib treatment. The CDR3 here is CASSPPLDSQETQYF. For the CDR3, the DNA is TGTGCCAGCAGCCCTCCTTTGGACAGCCAAGAGACCCAGTACTTC. Looking up the rest from reference TRBV9 and TRBJ2-5 gives the full variable domain: DSGVTQTPKHLITATGQRVTLRCSPRSGDLSVYWYQQSLDQGLQFLIQYYNGEERAKGNILERFSAQQFPDLHSELNLSSLELGDSALYFCASSPPLDSQETQYFGPGTRLLVL.